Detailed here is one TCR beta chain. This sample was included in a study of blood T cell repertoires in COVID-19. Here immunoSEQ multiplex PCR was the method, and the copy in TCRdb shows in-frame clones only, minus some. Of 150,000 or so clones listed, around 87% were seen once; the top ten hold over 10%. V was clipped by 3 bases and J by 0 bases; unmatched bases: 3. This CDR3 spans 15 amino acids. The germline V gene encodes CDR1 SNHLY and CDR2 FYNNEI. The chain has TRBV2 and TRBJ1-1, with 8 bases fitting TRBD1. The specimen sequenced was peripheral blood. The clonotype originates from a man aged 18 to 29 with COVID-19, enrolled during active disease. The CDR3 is CASSDRGQVNTEAFF. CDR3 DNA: TGTGCCAGCAGTGACCGGGGACAGGTGAACACTGAAGCTTTCTTT.